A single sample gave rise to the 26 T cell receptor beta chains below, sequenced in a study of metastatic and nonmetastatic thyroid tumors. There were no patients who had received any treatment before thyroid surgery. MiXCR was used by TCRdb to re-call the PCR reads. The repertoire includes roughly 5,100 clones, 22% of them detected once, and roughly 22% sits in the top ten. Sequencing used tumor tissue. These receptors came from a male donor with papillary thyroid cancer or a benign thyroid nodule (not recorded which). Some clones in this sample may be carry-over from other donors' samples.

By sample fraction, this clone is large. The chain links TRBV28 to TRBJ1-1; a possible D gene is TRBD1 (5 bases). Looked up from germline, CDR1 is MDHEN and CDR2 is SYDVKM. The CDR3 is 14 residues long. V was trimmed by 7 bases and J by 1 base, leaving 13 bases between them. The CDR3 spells CASTSGGSNTEAFF. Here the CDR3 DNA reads TGTGCCAGCACCTCGGGGGGTTCGAACACTGAAGCTTTCTTT.

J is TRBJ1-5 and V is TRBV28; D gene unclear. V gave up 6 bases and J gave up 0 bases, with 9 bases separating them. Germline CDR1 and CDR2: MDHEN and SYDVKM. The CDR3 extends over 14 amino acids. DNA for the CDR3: TGTGCCAGCAGGTGGCCCTATAGCAATCAGCCCCAGCATTTT. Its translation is CASRWPYSNQPQHF.

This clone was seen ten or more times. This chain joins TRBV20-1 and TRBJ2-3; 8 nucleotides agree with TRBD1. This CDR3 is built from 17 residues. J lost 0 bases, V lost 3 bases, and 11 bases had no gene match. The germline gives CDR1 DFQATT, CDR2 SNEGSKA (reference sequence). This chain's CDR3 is CSARDRVGLLSTDTQYF. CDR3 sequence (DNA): TGCAGTGCTAGGGACAGGGTGGGGCTTCTAAGCACAGATACGCAGTATTTT.

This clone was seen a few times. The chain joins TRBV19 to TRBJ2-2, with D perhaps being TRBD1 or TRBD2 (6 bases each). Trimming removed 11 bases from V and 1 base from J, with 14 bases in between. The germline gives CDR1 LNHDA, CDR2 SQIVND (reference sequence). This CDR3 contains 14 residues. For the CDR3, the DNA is TGTGCCTGGAAGGGGGGCTTGAACACCGGGGAGCTGTTTTTT. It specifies CAWKGGLNTGELFF.

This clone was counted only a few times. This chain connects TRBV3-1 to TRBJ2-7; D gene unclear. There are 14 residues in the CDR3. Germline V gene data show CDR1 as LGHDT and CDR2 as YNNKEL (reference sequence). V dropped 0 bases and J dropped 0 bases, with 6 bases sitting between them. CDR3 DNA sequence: TGTGCCAGCAGCCAAGAGCTGAGCTCCTACGAGCAGTACTTC. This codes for CASSQELSSYEQYF.

Written as DNA, the CDR3 is TGTGCCAGCTCACCTTCGACAGGGGTCTTGGACACCGGGGAGCTGTTTTTT. This sequence encodes CASSPSTGVLDTGELFF. This chain joins TRBV18 and TRBJ2-2; 8 bases are shared with TRBD1. Germline V gene lookup returns CDR1 KGHSH and CDR2 LQKENI. Losses at the gene ends were 3 bases for V and 3 bases for J; bases not matched to a gene: 9. This CDR3 spans 17 amino acids. Full variable domain (remainder filled in from reference TRBV18 and TRBJ2-2): NAGVMQNPRHLVRRRGQEARLRCSPMKGHSHVYWYRQLPEEGLKFMVYLQKENIIDESGMPKERFSAEFPKEGPSILRIQQVVRGDSAAYFCASSPSTGVLDTGELFFGEGSRLTVL.

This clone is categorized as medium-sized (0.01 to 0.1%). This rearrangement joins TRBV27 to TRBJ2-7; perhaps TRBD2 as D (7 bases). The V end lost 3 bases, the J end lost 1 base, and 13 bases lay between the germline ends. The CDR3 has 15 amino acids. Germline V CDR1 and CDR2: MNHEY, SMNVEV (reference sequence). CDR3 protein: CASSLAGARSYEQYF. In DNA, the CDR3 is TGTGCCAGCAGTTTGGCGGGGGCGAGATCCTACGAGCAGTACTTC.

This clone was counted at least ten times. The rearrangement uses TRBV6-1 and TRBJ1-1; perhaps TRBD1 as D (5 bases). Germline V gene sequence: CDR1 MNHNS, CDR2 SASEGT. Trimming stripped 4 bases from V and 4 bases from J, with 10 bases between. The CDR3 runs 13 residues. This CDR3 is CASSVSGPTEAFF. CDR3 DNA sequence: TGTGCCAGCAGTGTTTCAGGGCCCACTGAAGCTTTCTTT.

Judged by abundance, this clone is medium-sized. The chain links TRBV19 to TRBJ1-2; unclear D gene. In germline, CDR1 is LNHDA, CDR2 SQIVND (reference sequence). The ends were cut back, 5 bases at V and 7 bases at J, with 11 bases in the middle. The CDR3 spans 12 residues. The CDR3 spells CASSFTTSGYTF. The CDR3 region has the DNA TGTGCCAGTAGTTTCACTACAAGTGGCTACACCTTC. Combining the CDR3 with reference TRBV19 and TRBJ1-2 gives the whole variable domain DGGITQSPKYLFRKEGQNVTLSCEQNLNHDAMYWYRQDPGQGLRLIYYSQIVNDFQKGDIAEGYSVSREKKESFPLTVTSAQKNPTAFYLCASSFTTSGYTFGSGTRLTVV.

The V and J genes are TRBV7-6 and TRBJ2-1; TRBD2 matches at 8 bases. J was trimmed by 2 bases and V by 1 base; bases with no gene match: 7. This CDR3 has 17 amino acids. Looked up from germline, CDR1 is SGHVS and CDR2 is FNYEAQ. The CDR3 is CASSLETGGQAYNEQFF. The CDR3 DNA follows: TGTGCCAGCAGCTTAGAAACGGGGGGGCAAGCCTACAATGAGCAGTTCTTC.

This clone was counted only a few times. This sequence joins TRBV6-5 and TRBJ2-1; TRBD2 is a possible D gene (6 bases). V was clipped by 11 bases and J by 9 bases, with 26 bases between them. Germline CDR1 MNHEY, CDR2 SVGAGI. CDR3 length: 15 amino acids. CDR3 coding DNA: TGTGCCTCAGCAGTTATGGGGAGCGGGTTGCCTGAGCAGTTCTTC. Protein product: CASAVMGSGLPEQFF.

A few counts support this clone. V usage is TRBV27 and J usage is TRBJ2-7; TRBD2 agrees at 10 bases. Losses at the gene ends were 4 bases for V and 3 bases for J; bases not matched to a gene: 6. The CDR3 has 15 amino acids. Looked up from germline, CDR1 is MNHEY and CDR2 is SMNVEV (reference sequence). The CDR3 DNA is TGTGCCAGCAGTTCCCCTAGCGGGAGACTCTACGAGCAGTACTTC. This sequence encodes CASSSPSGRLYEQYF.

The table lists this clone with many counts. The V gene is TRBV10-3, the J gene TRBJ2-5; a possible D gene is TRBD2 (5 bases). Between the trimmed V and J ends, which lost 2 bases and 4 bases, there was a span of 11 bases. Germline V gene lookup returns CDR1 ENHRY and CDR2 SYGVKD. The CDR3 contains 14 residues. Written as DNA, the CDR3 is TGTGCCATCAGTGAGGTGGGGAGTGGAGAGACCCAGTACTTC. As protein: CAISEVGSGETQYF.

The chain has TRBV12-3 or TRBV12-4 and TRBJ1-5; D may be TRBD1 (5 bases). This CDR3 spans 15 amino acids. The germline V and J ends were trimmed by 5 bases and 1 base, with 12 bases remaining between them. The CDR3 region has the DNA TGTGCCAGCAGTGCCCGGGGGGGGAGCAATCAGCCCCAGCATTTT. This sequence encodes CASSARGGSNQPQHF.

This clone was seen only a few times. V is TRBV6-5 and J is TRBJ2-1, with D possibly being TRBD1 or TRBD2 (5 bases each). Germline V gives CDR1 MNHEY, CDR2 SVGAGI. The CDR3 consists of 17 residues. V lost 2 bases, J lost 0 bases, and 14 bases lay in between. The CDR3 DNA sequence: TGTGCCAGCAGTTACGCCCTGGGGGAGAGCTCCTACAATGAGCAGTTCTTC. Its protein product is CASSYALGESSYNEQFF.

The CDR3 region has the DNA TGTGCCAGCAGTCCCCACAGGGAGTCCACAGATACGCAGTATTTT. Its translation: CASSPHRESTDTQYF. The chain links TRBV28 to TRBJ2-3; tentative D call: TRBD1 (6 bases). Germline V CDR1 and CDR2: MDHEN, SYDVKM. CDR3 length: 15 amino acids. Trimming removed 5 bases at V and 2 bases at J, with 14 bases between.

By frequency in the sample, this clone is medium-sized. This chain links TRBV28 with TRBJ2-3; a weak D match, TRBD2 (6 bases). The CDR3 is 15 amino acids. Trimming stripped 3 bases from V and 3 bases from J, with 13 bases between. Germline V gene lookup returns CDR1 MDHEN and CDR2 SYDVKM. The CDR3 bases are TGTGCCAGCAGTTTTGGGACGGGAGTAACAGATACGCAGTATTTT. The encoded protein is CASSFGTGVTDTQYF.

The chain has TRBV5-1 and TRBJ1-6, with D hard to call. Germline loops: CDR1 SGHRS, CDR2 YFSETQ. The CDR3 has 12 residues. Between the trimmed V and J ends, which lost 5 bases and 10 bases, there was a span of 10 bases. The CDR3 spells CASRFEESPLHF. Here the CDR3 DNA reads TGCGCCAGCAGGTTCGAAGAATCACCCCTCCACTTT.

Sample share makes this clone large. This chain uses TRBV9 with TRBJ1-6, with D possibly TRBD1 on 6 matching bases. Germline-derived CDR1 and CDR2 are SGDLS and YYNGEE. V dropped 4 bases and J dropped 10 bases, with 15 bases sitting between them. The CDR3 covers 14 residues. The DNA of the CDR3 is TGTGCCAGCAGCTCGGGGGGCGGGGGCTCACCCCTCCACTTT. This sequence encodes CASSSGGGGSPLHF. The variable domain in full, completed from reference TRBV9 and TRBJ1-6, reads DSGVTQTPKHLITATGQRVTLRCSPRSGDLSVYWYQQSLDQGLQFLIQYYNGEERAKGNILERFSAQQFPDLHSELNLSSLELGDSALYFCASSSGGGGSPLHFGNGTRLTVT.

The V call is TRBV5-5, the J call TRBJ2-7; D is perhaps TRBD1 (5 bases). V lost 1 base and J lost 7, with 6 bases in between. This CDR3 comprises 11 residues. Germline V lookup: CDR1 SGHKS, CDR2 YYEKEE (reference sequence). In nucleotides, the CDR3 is TGTGCCAGCAGCTTGAACAGGGAGCAGTACTTC. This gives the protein CASSLNREQYF.

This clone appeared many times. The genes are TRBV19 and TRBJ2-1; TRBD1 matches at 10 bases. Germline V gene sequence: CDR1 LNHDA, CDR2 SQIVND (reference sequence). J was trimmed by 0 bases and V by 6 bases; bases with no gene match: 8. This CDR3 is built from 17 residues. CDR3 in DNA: TGTGCCAGTAGGTCGACAGGGGGCTTTAGCTCCTACAATGAGCAGTTCTTC. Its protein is CASRSTGGFSSYNEQFF.

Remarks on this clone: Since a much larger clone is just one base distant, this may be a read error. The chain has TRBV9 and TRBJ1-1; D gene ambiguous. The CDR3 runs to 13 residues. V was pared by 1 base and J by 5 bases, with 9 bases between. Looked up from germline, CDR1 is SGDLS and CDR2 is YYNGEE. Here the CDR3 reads CASSVWSGTEAFF. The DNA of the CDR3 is TGTGCCAGCAGCGTATGGAGCGGGACTGAAGCTTTCTTT.

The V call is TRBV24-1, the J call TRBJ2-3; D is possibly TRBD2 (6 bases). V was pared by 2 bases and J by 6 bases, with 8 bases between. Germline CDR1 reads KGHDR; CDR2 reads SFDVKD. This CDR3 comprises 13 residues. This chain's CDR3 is CATSDYRGDTQYF. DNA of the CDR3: TGTGCCACCAGTGATTATCGGGGGGATACGCAGTATTTT.

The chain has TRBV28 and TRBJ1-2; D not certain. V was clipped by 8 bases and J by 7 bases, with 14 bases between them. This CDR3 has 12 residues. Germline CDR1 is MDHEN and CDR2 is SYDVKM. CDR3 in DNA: TGTGCCAGCGGGGATGTGTCTTTTGGCTACACCTTC. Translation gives CASGDVSFGYTF.

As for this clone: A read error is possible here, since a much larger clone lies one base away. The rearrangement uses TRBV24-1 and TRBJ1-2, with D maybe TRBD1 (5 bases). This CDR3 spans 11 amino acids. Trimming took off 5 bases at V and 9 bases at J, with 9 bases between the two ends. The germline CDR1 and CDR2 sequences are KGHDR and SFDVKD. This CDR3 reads CATSGGDCYTF. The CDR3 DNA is TGTGCCACCAGTGGAGGGGATTGCTACACCTTC.

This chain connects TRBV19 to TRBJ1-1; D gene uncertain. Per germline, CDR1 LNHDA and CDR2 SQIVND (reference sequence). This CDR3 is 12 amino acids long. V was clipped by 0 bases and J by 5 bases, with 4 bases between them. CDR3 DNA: TGTGCCAGTAGTATAGAAGCAACTGAAGCTTTCTTT. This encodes CASSIEATEAFF.